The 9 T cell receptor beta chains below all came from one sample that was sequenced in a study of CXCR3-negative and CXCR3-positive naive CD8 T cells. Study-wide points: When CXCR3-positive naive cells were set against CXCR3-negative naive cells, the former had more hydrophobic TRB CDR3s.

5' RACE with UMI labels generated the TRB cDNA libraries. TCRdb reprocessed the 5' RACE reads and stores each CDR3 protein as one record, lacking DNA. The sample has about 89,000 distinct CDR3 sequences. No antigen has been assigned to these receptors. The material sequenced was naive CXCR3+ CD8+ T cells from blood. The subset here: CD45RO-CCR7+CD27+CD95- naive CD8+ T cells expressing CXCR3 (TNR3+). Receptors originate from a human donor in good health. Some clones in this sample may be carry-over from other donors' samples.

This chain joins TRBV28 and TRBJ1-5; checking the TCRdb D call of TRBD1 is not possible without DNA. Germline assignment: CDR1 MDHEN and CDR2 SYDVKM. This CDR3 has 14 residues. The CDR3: CASSLFRGRRPQHF. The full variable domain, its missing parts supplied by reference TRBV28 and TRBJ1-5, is DVKVTQSSRYLVKRTGEKVFLECVQDMDHENMFWYRQDPGLGLRLIYFSYDVKMKEKGDIPEGYSVSREKKERFSLILESASTNQTSMYLCASSLFRGRRPQHFGDGTRLSIL.

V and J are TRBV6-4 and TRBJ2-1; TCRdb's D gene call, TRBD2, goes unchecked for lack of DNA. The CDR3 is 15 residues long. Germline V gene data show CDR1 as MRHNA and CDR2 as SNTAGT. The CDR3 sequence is CASSDGTSGYNEQFF.

The CDR3 sequence is CASSVGLAGIWNEQFF. J is TRBJ2-1 and V is TRBV9; lacking DNA, the TRBD2 call made by TCRdb goes unchecked. Germline V gives CDR1 SGDLS, CDR2 YYNGEE. The CDR3 contains 16 residues.

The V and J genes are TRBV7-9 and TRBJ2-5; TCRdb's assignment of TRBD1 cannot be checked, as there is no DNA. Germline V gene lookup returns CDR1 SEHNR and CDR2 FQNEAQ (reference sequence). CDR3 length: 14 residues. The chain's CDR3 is CASSPLTGEETQYF. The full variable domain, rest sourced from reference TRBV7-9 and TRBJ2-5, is DTGVSQNPRHKITKRGQNVTFRCDPISEHNRLYWYRQTLGQGPEFLTYFQNEAQLEKSRLLSDRFSAERPKGSFSTLEIQRTEQGDSAMYLCASSPLTGEETQYFGPGTRLLVL.

The CDR3 loop is CAISDPREAKNIQYF. The chain couples TRBV10-3 to TRBJ2-4; absent DNA, TCRdb's TRBD1 call cannot be checked. CDR1 ENHRY and CDR2 SYGVKD come from the germline V gene. The CDR3 totals 15 residues.

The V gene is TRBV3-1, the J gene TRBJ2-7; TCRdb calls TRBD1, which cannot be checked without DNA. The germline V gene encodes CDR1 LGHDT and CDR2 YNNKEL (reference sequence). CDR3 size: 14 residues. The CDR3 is CASSLAGQLYEQYF.

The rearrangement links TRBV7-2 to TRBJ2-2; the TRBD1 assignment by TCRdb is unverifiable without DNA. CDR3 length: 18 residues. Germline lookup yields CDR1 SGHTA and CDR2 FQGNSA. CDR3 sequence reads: CASSLLGTGFLETGELFF.

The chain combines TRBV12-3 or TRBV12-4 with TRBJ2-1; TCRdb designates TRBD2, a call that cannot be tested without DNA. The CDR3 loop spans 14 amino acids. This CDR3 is CASSPGLGDYEQFF.

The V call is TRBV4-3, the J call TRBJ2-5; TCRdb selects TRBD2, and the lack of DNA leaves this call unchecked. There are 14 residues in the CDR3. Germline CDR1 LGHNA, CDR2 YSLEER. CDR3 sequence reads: CASSQDSEGLTQYF.